The sequence of this T cell receptor (beta chain) was determined in a study of blood T cell repertoires in COVID-19. Whole-study context: T cells, B-cell-depleted T cells, or PBMCs supplied cDNA or gDNA.

Assay used: immunoSEQ multiplex PCR; TCRdb lists only in-frame clones, some missing. Of 70,000 to 90,000 clones listed, approximately 79% are singletons. The germline V and J ends were trimmed by 3 bases and 5 bases, with 23 bases remaining between them. The CDR3 totals 18 residues. Germline-derived CDR1 and CDR2 are MDHEN and SYDVKM. Sequences were obtained from peripheral blood. The chain recombines TRBV28 with TRBJ1-5, with a weak D call TRBD1 (6 bases). The sequence came from a man between 70 and 80 years old with acute or convalescent COVID-19. The CDR3 DNA sequence: TGTGCCAGCAGTTTTTACCCCGACGGGACATATTATGATCAGCCCCAGCATTTT. This gives the protein CASSFYPDGTYYDQPQHF. Drawing the rest from reference TRBV28 and TRBJ1-5, the complete variable domain is DVKVTQSSRYLVKRTGEKVFLECVQDMDHENMFWYRQDPGLGLRLIYFSYDVKMKEKGDIPEGYSVSREKKERFSLILESASTNQTSMYLCASSFYPDGTYYDQPQHFGDGTRLSIL.